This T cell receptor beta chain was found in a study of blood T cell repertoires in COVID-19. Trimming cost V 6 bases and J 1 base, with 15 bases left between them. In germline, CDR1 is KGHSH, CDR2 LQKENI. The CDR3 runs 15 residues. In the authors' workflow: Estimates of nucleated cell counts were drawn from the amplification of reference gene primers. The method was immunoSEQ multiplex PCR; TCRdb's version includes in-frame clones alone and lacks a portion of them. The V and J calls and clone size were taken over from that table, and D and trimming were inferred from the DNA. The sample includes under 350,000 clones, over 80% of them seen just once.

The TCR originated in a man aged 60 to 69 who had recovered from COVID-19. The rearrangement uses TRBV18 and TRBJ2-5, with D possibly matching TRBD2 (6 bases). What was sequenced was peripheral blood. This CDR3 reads CASSAGAGTQETQYF. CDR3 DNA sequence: TGTGCCAGCTCCGCTGGAGCGGGCACCCAAGAGACCCAGTACTTC.